This T cell receptor beta chain originates from a study of HIV-infected children after antiretroviral therapy interruption. The treatment: PENTA 11 planned treatment interruption arm or continuous ART arm. RNA-based 3' RACE libraries used unique molecular identifiers. TCRdb called the 3' RACE reads again in MiXCR, with one record for every CDR3 protein. The table has tens of thousands of distinct CDR3 sequences, roughly 4.5% seen once. This clonotype was found many times. Germline and junction disagree at one end, which may indicate a read error. Germline V CDR1 and CDR2: SGHRS, YFSETQ. The CDR3 has 15 amino acids.

The input for sequencing was CD45RA+ CD4+ T cells from PBMCs, pooled from several time points, taken from a donor given antiretroviral therapy, either interrupted or continuous. Subset described: naive CD4+ CD45RA+ CD45RO- T cells. The clonotype comes from a pool of human donors with HIV. The chain links TRBV5-1 to TRBJ2-5; 8 bases align to TRBD2. CDR3 sequence reads: CASSDARGDQETQYF. The DNA of the CDR3 is TGCGCCAGCAGTGATGCGCGGGGGGACCAGGAGACCCAGTACTTC.